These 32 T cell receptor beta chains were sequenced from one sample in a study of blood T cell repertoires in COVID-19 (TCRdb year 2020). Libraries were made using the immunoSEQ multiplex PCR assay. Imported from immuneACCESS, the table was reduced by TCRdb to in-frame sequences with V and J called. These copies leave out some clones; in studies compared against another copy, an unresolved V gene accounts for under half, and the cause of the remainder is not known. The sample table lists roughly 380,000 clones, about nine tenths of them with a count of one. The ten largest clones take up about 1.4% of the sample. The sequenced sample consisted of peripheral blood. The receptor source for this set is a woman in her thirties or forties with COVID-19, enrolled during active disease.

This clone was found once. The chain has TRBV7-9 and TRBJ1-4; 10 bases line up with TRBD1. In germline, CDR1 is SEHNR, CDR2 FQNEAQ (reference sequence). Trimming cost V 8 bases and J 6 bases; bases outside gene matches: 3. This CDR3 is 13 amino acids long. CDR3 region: CASGQGGYEKLFF. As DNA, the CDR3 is TGTGCCAGCGGACAGGGGGGTTATGAAAAACTGTTTTTT.

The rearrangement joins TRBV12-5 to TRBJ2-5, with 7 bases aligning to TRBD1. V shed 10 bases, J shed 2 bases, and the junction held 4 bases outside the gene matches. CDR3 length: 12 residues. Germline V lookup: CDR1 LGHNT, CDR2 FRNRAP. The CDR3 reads CATSRGQETQYF. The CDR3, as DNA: TGTGCTACGAGCAGGGGGCAAGAGACCCAGTACTTC. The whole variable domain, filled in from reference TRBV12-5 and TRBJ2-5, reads DARVTQTPRHKVTEMGQEVTMRCQPILGHNTVFWYRQTMMQGLELLAYFRNRAPLDDSGMPKDRFSAEMPDATLATLKIQPSEPRDSAVYFCATSRGQETQYFGPGTRLLVL.

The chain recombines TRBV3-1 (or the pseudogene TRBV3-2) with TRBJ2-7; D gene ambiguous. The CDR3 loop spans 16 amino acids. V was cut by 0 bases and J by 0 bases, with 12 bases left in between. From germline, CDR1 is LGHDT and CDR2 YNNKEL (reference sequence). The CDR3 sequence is CASSQDGQPRSYEQYF. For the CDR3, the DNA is TGTGCCAGCAGCCAAGATGGGCAACCCCGCTCCTACGAGCAGTACTTC.

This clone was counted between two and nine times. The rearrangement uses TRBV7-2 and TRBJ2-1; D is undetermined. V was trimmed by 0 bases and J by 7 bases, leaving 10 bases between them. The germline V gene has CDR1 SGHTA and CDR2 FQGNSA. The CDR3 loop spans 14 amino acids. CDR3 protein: CASSLAAGQNEQFF. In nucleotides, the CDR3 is TGTGCCAGCAGCTTAGCGGCAGGCCAGAATGAGCAGTTCTTC.

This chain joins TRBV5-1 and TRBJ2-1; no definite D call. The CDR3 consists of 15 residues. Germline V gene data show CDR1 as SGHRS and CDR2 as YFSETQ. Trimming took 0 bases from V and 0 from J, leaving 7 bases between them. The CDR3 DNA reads TGCGCCAGCAGCTTGGGGCGGAGCTCCTACAATGAGCAGTTCTTC. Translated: CASSLGRSSYNEQFF. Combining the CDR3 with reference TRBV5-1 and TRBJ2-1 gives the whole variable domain KAGVTQTPRYLIKTRGQQVTLSCSPISGHRSVSWYQQTPGQGLQFLFEYFSETQRNKGNFPGRFSGRQFSNSRSEMNVSTLELGDSALYLCASSLGRSSYNEQFFGPGTRLTVL.

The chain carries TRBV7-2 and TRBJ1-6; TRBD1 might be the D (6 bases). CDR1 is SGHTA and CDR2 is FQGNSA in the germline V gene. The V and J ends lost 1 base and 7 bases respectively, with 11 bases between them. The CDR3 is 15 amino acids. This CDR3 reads CASSLGQGINSPLHF. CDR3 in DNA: TGTGCCAGCAGCTTAGGCCAGGGGATCAATTCACCCCTCCACTTT. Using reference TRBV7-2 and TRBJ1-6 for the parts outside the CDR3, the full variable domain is GAGVSQSPSNKVTEKGKDVELRCDPISGHTALYWYRQSLGQGLEFLIYFQGNSAPDKSGLPSDRFSAERTGGSVSTLTIQRTQQEDSAVYLCASSLGQGINSPLHFGNGTRLTVT.

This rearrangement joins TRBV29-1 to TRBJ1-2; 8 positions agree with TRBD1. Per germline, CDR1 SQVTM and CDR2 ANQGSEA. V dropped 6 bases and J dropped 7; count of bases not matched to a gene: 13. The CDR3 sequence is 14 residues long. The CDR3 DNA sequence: TGCAGCGTCGGCCGACCGGGACAGGCGAGTGGCTACACCTTC. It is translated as CSVGRPGQASGYTF.

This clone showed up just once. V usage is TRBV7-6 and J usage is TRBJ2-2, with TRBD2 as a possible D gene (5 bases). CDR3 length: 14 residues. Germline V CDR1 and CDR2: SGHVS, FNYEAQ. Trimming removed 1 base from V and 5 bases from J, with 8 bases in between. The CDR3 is CASSLVLVTGELFF. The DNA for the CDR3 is TGTGCCAGCAGCTTAGTACTAGTGACCGGGGAGCTGTTTTTT.

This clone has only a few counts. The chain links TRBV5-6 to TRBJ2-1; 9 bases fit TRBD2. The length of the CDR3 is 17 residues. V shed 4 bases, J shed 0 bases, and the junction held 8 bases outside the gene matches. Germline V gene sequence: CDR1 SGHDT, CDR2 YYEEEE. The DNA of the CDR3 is TGTGCCAGCAGCCCTAGCGGGGACGCGAGCTCCTACAATGAGCAGTTCTTC. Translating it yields CASSPSGDASSYNEQFF. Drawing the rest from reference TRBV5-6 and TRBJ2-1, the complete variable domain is DAGVTQSPTHLIKTRGQQVTLRCSPKSGHDTVSWYQQALGQGPQFIFQYYEEEERQRGNFPDRFSGHQFPNYSSELNVNALLLGDSALYLCASSPSGDASSYNEQFFGPGTRLTVL.

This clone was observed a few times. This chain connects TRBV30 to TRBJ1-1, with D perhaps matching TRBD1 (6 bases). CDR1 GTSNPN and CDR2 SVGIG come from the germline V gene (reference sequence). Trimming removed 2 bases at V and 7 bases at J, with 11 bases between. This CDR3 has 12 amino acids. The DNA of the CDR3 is TGTGCCTGGAGTCCAGGGGTCCTTGAAGCTTTCTTT. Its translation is CAWSPGVLEAFF.

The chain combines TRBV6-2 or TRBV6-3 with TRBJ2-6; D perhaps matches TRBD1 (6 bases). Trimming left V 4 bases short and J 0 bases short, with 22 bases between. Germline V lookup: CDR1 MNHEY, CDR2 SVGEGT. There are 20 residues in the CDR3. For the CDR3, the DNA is TGTGCCAGCAGTTTTGTCTTGGACAGTGGGGGTTACTCTGGGGCCAACGTCCTGACTTTC. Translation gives CASSFVLDSGGYSGANVLTF.

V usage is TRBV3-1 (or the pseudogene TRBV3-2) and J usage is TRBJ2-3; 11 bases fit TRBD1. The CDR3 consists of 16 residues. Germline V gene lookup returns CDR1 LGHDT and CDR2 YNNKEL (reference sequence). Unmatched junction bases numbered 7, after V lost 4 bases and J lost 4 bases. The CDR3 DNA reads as TGTGCCAGCAGCCCCTTAGCGGGACAGGGGGCAGATACGCAGTATTTT. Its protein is CASSPLAGQGADTQYF.

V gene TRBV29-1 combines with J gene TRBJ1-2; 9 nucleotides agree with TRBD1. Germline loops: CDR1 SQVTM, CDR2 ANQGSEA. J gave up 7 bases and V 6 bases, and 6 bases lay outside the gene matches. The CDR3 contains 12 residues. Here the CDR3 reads CSVDRGQGGYTF. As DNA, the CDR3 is TGCAGCGTCGACAGGGGACAGGGTGGCTACACCTTC.

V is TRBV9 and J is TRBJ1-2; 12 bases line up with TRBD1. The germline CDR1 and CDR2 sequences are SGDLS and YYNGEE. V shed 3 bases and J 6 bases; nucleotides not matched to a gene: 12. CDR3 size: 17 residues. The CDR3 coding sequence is TGTGCCAGCAGCGGCTCAGCGGGGGACAGGGGGCATCATGGCTACACCTTC. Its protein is CASSGSAGDRGHHGYTF.

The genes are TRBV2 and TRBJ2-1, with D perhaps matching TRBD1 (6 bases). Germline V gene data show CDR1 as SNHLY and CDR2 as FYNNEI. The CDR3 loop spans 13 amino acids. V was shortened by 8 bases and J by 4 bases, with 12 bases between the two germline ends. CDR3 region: CASQGWQYNEQFF. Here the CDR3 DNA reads TGTGCCAGCCAGGGGTGGCAGTACAATGAGCAGTTCTTC.

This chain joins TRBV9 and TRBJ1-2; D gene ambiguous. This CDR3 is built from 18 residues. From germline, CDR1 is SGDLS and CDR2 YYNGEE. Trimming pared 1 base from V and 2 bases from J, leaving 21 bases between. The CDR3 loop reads CASSVSRSTQIPNYGYTF. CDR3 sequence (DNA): TGTGCCAGCAGCGTATCCCGTAGCACTCAGATCCCCAACTATGGCTACACCTTC.

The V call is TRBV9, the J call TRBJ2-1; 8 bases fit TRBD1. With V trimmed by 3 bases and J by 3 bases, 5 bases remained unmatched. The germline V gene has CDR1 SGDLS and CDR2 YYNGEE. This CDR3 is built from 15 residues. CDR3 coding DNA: TGTGCCAGCAGCGAAGACAGGGGCATCTACAATGAGCAGTTCTTC. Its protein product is CASSEDRGIYNEQFF.

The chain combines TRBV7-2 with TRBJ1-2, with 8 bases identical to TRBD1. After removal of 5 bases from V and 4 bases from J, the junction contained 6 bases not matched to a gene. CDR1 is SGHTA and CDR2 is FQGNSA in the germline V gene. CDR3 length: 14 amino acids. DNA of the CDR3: TGTGCCAGCAGCACCCCTCAGGGGGCCTATGGCTACACCTTC. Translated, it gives CASSTPQGAYGYTF.

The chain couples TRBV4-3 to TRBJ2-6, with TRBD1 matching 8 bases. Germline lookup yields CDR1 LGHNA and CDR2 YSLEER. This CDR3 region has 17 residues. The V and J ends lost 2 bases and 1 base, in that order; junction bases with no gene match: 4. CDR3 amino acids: CASSQRGTGSGANVLTF. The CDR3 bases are TGCGCCAGCAGCCAAAGAGGGACAGGTTCTGGGGCCAACGTCCTGACTTTC.

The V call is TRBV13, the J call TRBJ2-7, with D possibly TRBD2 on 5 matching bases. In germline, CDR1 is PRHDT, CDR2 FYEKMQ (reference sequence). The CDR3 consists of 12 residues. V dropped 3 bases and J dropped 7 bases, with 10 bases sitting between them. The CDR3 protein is CASSLGRREQYF. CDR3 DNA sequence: TGTGCCAGCAGCTTGGGCCGGAGGGAGCAGTACTTC.

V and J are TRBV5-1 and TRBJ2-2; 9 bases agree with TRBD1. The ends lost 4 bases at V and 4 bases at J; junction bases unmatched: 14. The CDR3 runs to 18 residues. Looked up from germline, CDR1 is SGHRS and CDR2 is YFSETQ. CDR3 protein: CASSQRPGQGFFTGELFF. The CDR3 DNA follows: TGCGCCAGCAGCCAAAGACCGGGACAGGGTTTTTTCACCGGGGAGCTGTTTTTT.

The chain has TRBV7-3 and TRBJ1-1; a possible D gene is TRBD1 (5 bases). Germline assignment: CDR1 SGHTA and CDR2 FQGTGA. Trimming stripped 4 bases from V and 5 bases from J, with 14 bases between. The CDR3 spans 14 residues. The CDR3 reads CASSSRGGETEAFF. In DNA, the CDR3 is TGTGCCAGCAGCTCTCGGGGGGGTGAGACTGAAGCTTTCTTT.

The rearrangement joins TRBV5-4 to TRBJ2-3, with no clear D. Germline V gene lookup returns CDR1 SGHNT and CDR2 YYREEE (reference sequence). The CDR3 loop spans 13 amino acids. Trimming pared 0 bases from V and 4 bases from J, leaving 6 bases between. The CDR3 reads CASSLAEADTQYF. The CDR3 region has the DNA TGTGCCAGCAGCTTGGCCGAGGCAGATACGCAGTATTTT.

CDR3 sequence: CASSSSSIKETQYF. The CDR3 region has the DNA TGTGCCAGCAGCTCGTCTTCTATAAAAGAGACCCAGTACTTC. V is TRBV7-8 and J is TRBJ2-5; D is unclear. This CDR3 comprises 14 residues. Trimming cost V 4 bases and J 3 bases, with 12 bases left between them. Per germline, CDR1 SGHVS and CDR2 FQNEAQ. The full variable domain, with the rest looked up from reference TRBV7-8 and TRBJ2-5, is GAGVSQSPRYKVAKRGQDVALRCDPISGHVSLFWYQQALGQGPEFLTYFQNEAQLDKSGLPSDRFFAERPEGSVSTLKIQRTQQEDSAVYLCASSSSSIKETQYFGPGTRLLVL.

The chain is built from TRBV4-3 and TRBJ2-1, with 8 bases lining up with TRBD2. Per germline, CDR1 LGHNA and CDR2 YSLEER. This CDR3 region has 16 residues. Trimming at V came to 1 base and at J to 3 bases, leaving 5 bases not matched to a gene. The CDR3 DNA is TGCGCCAGCAGCCAAGGTCGAGCGGGAGTCTACAATGAGCAGTTCTTC. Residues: CASSQGRAGVYNEQFF.

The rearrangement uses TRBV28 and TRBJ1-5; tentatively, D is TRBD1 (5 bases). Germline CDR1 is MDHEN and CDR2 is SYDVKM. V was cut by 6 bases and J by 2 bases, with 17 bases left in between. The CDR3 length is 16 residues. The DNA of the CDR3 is TGTGCCAGCAGAATAGGTCCAATCAGGGGCAATCAGCCCCAGCATTTT. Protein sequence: CASRIGPIRGNQPQHF. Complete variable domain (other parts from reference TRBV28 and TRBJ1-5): DVKVTQSSRYLVKRTGEKVFLECVQDMDHENMFWYRQDPGLGLRLIYFSYDVKMKEKGDIPEGYSVSREKKERFSLILESASTNQTSMYLCASRIGPIRGNQPQHFGDGTRLSIL.

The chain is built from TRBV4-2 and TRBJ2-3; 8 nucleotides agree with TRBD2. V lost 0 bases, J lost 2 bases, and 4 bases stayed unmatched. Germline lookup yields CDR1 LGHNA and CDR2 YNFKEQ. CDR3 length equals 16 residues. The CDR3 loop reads CASSQEPAGATDTQYF. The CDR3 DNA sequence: TGTGCCAGCAGCCAAGAACCAGCGGGGGCCACAGATACGCAGTATTTT.

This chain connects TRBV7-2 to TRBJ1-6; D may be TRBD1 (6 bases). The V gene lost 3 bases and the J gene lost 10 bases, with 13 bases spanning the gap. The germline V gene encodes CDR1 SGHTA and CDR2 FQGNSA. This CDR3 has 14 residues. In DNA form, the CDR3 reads TGTGCCAGCAGCTTCGACAGGTCAGACTCACCCCTCCACTTT. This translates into CASSFDRSDSPLHF. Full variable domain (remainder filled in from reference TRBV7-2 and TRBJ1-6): GAGVSQSPSNKVTEKGKDVELRCDPISGHTALYWYRQSLGQGLEFLIYFQGNSAPDKSGLPSDRFSAERTGGSVSTLTIQRTQQEDSAVYLCASSFDRSDSPLHFGNGTRLTVT.

CDR3 nucleotide sequence: TGCGCCAGCAGCCTAGGAAAAGGGAGCTCCTACAATGAGCAGTTCTTC. Its protein is CASSLGKGSSYNEQFF. The chain links TRBV4-3 to TRBJ2-1; D possibly corresponds to TRBD2 (5 bases). This CDR3 has 16 amino acids. The V end was cut by 4 bases, the J end by 0 bases, with 13 bases between. The germline gives CDR1 LGHNA, CDR2 YSLEER.

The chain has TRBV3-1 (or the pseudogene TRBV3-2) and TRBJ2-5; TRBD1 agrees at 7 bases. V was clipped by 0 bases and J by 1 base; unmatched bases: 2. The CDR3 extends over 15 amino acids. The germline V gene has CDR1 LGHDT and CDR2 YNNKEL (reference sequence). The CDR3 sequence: CASSQDGTVQETQYF. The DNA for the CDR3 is TGTGCCAGCAGCCAAGACGGGACAGTCCAAGAGACCCAGTACTTC.

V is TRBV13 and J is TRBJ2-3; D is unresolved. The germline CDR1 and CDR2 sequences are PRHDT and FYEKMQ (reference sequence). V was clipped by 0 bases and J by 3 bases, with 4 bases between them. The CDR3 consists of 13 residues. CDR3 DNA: TGTGCCAGCAGCTTAGGGAGGACAGATACGCAGTATTTT. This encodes CASSLGRTDTQYF.

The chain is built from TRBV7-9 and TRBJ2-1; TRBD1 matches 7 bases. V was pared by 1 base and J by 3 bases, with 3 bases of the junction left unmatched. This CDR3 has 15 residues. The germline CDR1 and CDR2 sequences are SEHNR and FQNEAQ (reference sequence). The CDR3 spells CASSLGDRDYNEQFF. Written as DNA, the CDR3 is TGTGCCAGCAGCTTAGGCGACAGGGACTACAATGAGCAGTTCTTC.